This record looks at one T cell receptor (beta chain) sequence and its context. Clones were read by immunoSEQ multiplex PCR, and TCRdb kept only the in-frame ones, dropping some. The sample shows some 16,000 clones, around 84% of them seen only once. The data originate from a study of lymphopenia after photon versus proton radiotherapy. The V end was cut by 0 bases, the J end by 8 bases, with 17 bases between. The CDR3 extends over 15 amino acids. Germline V CDR1 and CDR2: SGDLS, YYNGEE. Specimen: peripheral blood, collected from a patient treated with proton-based radiotherapy. The TCR sequence derives from a man aged 70-80 years with pancreatic cancer. The genes are TRBV9 and TRBJ1-2; a possible D gene is TRBD1 (6 bases). CDR3 loop: CASSVGTGTTRGYTF. The DNA for the CDR3 is TGTGCCAGCAGCGTAGGAACAGGGACGACTCGGGGCTACACCTTC. Full variable domain (rest looked up from reference TRBV9 and TRBJ1-2): DSGVTQTPKHLITATGQRVTLRCSPRSGDLSVYWYQQSLDQGLQFLIQYYNGEERAKGNILERFSAQQFPDLHSELNLSSLELGDSALYFCASSVGTGTTRGYTFGSGTRLTVV.